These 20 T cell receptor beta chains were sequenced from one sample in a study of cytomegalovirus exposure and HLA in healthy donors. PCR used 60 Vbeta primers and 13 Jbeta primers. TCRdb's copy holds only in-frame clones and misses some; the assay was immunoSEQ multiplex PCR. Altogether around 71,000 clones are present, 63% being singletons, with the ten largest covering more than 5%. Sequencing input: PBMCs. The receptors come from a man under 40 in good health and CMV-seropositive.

As DNA, the CDR3 is TGTGCCAGCAGTTTAAGAGGGCCCTACGAGCAGTACTTC. Residues: CASSLRGPYEQYF. The chain employs TRBV28 and TRBJ2-5, with D possibly TRBD2 on 5 matching bases. The J call may be wrong; the DNA end is better matched by TRBJ2-7. The CDR3 consists of 13 residues. CDR1 and CDR2 (germline): MDHEN, SYDVKM.

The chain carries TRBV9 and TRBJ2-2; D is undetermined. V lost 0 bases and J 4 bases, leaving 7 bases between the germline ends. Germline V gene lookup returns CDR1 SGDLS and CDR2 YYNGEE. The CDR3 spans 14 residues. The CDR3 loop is CASSVAMATGELFF. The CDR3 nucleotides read TGTGCCAGCAGCGTAGCAATGGCCACCGGGGAGCTGTTTTTT.

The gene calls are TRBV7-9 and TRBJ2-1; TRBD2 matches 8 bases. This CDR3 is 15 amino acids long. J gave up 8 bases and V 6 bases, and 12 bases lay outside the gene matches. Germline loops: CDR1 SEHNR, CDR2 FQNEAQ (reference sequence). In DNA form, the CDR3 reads TGTGCCAGCAGACCACCGGGACTAGGAGTGGATGAGCAGTTCTTC. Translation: CASRPPGLGVDEQFF. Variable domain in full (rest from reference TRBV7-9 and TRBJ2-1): DTGVSQNPRHKITKRGQNVTFRCDPISEHNRLYWYRQTLGQGPEFLTYFQNEAQLEKSRLLSDRFSAERPKGSFSTLEIQRTEQGDSAMYLCASRPPGLGVDEQFFGPGTRLTVL.

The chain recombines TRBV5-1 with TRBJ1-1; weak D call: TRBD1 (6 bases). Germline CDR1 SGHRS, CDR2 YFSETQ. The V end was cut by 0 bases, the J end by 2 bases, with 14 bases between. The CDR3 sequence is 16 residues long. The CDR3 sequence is CASSLARGTINTEAFF. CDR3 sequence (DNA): TGCGCCAGCAGCTTGGCTAGGGGGACTATCAACACTGAAGCTTTCTTT.

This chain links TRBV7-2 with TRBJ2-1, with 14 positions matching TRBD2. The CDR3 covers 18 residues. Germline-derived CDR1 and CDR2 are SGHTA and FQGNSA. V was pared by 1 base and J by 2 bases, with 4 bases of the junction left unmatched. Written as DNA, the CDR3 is TGTGCCAGCAGCTTAGGGGGACTAGCGGGAGATCCCTACAATGAGCAGTTCTTC. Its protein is CASSLGGLAGDPYNEQFF.

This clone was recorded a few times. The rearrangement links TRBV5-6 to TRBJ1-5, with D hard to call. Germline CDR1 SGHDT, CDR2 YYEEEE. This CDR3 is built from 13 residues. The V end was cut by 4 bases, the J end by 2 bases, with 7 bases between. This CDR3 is CASSPYGNQPQHF. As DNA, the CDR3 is TGTGCCAGCAGCCCCTATGGCAATCAGCCCCAGCATTTT.

CDR3 DNA sequence: TGTGCCAGCGCCGGGGGTAGCAATCAGCCCCAGCATTTT. It translates to CASAGGSNQPQHF. J is TRBJ1-5 and V is TRBV7-9; D might be TRBD1 (5 bases). CDR1 and CDR2 (germline): SEHNR, FQNEAQ (reference sequence). CDR3 length: 13 amino acids. V was shortened by 8 bases and J by 0 bases, with 8 bases between the two germline ends.

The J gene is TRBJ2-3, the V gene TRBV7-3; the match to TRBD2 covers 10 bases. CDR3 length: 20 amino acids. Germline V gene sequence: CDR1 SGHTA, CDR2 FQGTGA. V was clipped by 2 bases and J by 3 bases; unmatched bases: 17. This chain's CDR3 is CASSLSRTATTSGWTDTQYF. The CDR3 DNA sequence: TGTGCCAGCAGCTTATCTCGGACAGCGACGACTAGCGGGTGGACAGATACGCAGTATTTT.

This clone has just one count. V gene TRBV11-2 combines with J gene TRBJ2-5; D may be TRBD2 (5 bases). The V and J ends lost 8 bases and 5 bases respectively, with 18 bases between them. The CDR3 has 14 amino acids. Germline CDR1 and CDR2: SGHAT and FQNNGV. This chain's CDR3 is CASDRDNGGETQYF. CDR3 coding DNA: TGTGCCAGCGACCGGGATAACGGTGGGGAGACCCAGTACTTC.

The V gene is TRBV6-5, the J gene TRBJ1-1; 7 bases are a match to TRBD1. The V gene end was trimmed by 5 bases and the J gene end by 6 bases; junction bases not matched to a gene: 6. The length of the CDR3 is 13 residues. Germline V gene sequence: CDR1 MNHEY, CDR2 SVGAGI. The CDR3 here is CASSLTGIAEAFF. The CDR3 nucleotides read TGTGCCAGCAGTCTGACAGGGATCGCTGAAGCTTTCTTT.

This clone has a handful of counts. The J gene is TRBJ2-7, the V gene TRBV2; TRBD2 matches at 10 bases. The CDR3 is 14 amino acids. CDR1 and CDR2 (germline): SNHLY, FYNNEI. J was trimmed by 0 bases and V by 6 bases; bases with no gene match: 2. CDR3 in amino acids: CASRASGSSYEQYF. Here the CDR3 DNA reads TGTGCCAGCAGGGCTAGCGGGAGCTCCTACGAGCAGTACTTC.

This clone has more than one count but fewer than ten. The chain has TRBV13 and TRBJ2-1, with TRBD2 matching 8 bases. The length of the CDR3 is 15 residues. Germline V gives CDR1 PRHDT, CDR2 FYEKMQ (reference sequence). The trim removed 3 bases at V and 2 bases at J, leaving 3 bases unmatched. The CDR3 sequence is CASSLGLEPYNEQFF. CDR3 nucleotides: TGTGCCAGCAGCTTGGGACTAGAGCCCTACAATGAGCAGTTCTTC.

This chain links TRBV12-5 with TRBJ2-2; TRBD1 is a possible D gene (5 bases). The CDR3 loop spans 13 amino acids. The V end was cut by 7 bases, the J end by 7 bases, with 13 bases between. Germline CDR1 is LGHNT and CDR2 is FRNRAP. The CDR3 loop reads CASVGPRGGELFF. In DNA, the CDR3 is TGTGCTAGTGTGGGGCCCCGAGGCGGGGAGCTGTTTTTT.

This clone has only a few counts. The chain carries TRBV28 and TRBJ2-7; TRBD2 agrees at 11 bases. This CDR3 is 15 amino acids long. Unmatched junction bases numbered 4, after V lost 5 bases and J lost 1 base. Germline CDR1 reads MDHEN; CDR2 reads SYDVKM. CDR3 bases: TGTGCCAGCAGTGTGACTAGCGGGGAATCCTACGAGCAGTACTTC. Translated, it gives CASSVTSGESYEQYF. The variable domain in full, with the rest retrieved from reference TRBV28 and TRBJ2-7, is DVKVTQSSRYLVKRTGEKVFLECVQDMDHENMFWYRQDPGLGLRLIYFSYDVKMKEKGDIPEGYSVSREKKERFSLILESASTNQTSMYLCASSVTSGESYEQYFGPGTRLTVT.

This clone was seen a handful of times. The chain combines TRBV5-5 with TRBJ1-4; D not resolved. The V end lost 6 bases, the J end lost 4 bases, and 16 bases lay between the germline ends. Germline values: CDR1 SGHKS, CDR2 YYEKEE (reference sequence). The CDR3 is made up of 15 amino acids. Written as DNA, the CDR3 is TGTGCCAGCACCCCCGTGGTCACGGGTAATGAAAAACTGTTTTTT. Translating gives CASTPVVTGNEKLFF.

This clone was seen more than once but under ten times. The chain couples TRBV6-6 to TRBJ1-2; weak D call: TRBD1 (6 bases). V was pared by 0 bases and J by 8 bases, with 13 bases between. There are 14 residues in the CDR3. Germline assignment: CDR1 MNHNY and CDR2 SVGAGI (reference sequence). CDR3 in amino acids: CASSYSLTGRGYTF. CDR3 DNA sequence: TGTGCCAGCAGTTACTCCCTGACAGGACGGGGCTACACCTTC.

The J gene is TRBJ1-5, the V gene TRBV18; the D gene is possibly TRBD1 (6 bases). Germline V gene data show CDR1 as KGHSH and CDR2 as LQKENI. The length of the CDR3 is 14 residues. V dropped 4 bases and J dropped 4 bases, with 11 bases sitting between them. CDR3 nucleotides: TGTGCCAGCTCACTGAACAGGGCGAATCAGCCCCAGCATTTT. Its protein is CASSLNRANQPQHF.

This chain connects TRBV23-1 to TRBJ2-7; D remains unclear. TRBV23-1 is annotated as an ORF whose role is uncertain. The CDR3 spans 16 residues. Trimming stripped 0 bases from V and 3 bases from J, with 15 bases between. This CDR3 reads CASSQSTVRPLYEQYF. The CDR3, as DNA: TGCGCCAGCAGTCAATCGACTGTCCGCCCCCTCTACGAGCAGTACTTC.

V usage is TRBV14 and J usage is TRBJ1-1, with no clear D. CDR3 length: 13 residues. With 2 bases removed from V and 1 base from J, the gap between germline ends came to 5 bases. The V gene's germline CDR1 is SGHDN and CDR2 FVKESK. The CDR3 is CASSQQRNTEAFF. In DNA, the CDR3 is TGTGCCAGCAGCCAACAGCGGAACACTGAAGCTTTCTTT.

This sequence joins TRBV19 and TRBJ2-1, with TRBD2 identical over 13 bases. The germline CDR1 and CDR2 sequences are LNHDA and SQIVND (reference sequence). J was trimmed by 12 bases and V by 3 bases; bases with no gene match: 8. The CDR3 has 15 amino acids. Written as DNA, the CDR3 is TGTGCCAGTAGTATGACTAGCGGGAGGAACGGGGGGCAGTTCTTC. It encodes CASSMTSGRNGGQFF. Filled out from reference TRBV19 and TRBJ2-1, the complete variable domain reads DGGITQSPKYLFRKEGQNVTLSCEQNLNHDAMYWYRQDPGQGLRLIYYSQIVNDFQKGDIAEGYSVSREKKESFPLTVTSAQKNPTAFYLCASSMTSGRNGGQFFGPGTRLTVL.